These 29 T cell receptor beta chains came from one sample sequenced in a study of CD4+ T cells in melanoma. Assay: immunoSEQ multiplex PCR; the TCRdb copy retains only in-frame clones and omits some. The data contain 140,000 or so clones, 85% to 95% of them singletons. These receptor sequences come from a human donor with melanoma.

This clone appeared once. V is TRBV30 and J is TRBJ1-2, with D unresolved. Germline V gene sequence: CDR1 GTSNPN, CDR2 SVGIG (reference sequence). The CDR3 contains 11 residues. Between the trimmed V and J ends, which lost 3 bases and 7 bases, there was a span of 9 bases. The CDR3 loop reads CAWRPTLGYTF. CDR3 in DNA: TGTGCCTGGAGGCCGACACTTGGCTACACCTTC.

Details on this clone: Its ends do not fully match the called genes, so a read error is possible. The V and J genes are TRBV6-1 and TRBJ2-7; D unresolved. Germline V gene data show CDR1 as MNHNS and CDR2 as SASEGT. The CDR3 is made up of 10 amino acids. The CDR3 sequence is CASSPYEQCF. The CDR3 DNA reads as TGTGCCAGCAGTCCCTACGAGCAGTGCTTC.

The chain combines TRBV11-2 with TRBJ2-1; 9 bases agree with TRBD2. This CDR3 contains 16 residues. Germline CDR1 is SGHAT and CDR2 is FQNNGV. After removal of 3 bases from V and 3 bases from J, the junction contained 6 bases not matched to a gene. DNA of the CDR3: TGTGCCAGCAGCTTCTGGCGGGGGGGCGTCTACAATGAGCAGTTCTTC. This encodes CASSFWRGGVYNEQFF.

The rearrangement links TRBV28 to TRBJ1-2, with D maybe TRBD1 (5 bases). The germline CDR1 and CDR2 sequences are MDHEN and SYDVKM. The CDR3 is 16 amino acids. The V end lost 7 bases, the J end lost 3 bases, and 21 bases lay between the germline ends. In nucleotides, the CDR3 is TGTGCCAGCACCGCCGGTGTGGGGCTGGGGCACTATGGCTACACCTTC. It codes for CASTAGVGLGHYGYTF.

This rearrangement joins TRBV25-1 to TRBJ2-1; 8 bases fit TRBD2. V shed 9 bases, J shed 1 base, and the junction held 8 bases outside the gene matches. The CDR3 sequence is 15 residues long. Germline V CDR1 and CDR2: MGHDK, SYGVNS. The CDR3 nucleotides are TGTGCCAGTAGGAGGGCGGGGGGATCCTACAATGAGCAGTTCTTC. Encoded protein: CASRRAGGSYNEQFF.

The J gene is TRBJ2-3, the V gene TRBV7-5; the table's D call, TRBD2, was not checked against the DNA. TRBV7-5 is designated a pseudogene. The CDR3 has 15 amino acids. The CDR3 DNA reads TGTGCCAGAAGCAAGGGACTAGGGGGACGGGATACGCAGTATTTT. Its translation is CARSKGLGGRDTQYF.

The V call is TRBV5-6, the J call TRBJ2-5; TRBD2 matches at 9 bases. J lost 2 bases, V lost 3 bases, and 11 bases had no gene match. Germline CDR1 and CDR2: SGHDT and YYEEEE. The CDR3 sequence is 17 residues long. CDR3 sequence: CASSWGLAWGAQETQYF. In DNA form, the CDR3 reads TGTGCCAGCAGCTGGGGACTAGCATGGGGGGCGCAAGAGACCCAGTACTTC. Full variable domain (remainder filled in from reference TRBV5-6 and TRBJ2-5): DAGVTQSPTHLIKTRGQQVTLRCSPKSGHDTVSWYQQALGQGPQFIFQYYEEEERQRGNFPDRFSGHQFPNYSSELNVNALLLGDSALYLCASSWGLAWGAQETQYFGPGTRLLVL.

The chain combines TRBV9 with TRBJ2-3; the D gene is possibly TRBD2 (6 bases). Germline V gene sequence: CDR1 SGDLS, CDR2 YYNGEE. With 0 bases removed from V and 2 bases from J, the gap between germline ends came to 7 bases. The length of the CDR3 is 14 residues. The CDR3 is CASSVAGDTDTQYF. CDR3 nucleotides: TGTGCCAGCAGCGTAGCGGGGGACACAGATACGCAGTATTTT.

The chain uses TRBV19 and TRBJ1-6, with 8 nucleotides matching TRBD1. Losses at the gene ends were 1 base for V and 7 bases for J; bases not matched to a gene: 0. The length of the CDR3 is 14 residues. Germline V gene lookup returns CDR1 LNHDA and CDR2 SQIVND (reference sequence). The CDR3 spells CASSIGQGNSPLHF. In nucleotides, the CDR3 is TGTGCCAGTAGTATAGGACAGGGGAATTCACCCCTCCACTTT.

This chain connects TRBV29-1 to TRBJ1-4; 8 nucleotides match TRBD1. The CDR3 has 16 residues. With V trimmed by 3 bases and J by 3 bases, 9 bases remained unmatched. From germline, CDR1 is SQVTM and CDR2 ANQGSEA. The CDR3 protein is CSVEAGGGLANEKLFF. As DNA, the CDR3 is TGCAGCGTTGAGGCAGGGGGCGGCCTGGCTAATGAAAAACTGTTTTTT.

The CDR3 loop is CASSATGYNEQFF. The CDR3 region has the DNA TGCGCCAGCAGCGCGACAGGATACAATGAGCAGTTCTTC. This rearrangement joins TRBV5-1 to TRBJ2-1; TRBD1 might be the D (6 bases). This CDR3 comprises 13 residues. The germline V gene encodes CDR1 SGHRS and CDR2 YFSETQ. V was trimmed by 4 bases and J by 4 bases, leaving 9 bases between them.

J is TRBJ1-3 and V is TRBV7-3; D perhaps matches TRBD1 (5 bases). Trimming took 5 bases from V and 4 from J, leaving 9 bases between them. The CDR3 runs to 13 residues. Germline loops: CDR1 SGHTA, CDR2 FQGTGA. The CDR3, as DNA: TGTGCCAGCAGCGACCGACAGGGAAACACCATATATTTT. It specifies CASSDRQGNTIYF.

The genes are TRBV9 and TRBJ2-3; D is ambiguous. This CDR3 region has 17 residues. CDR1 is SGDLS, CDR2 YYNGEE, per germline. V lost 0 bases and J lost 2, with 16 bases in between. The CDR3 region has the DNA TGTGCCAGCAGCGTAGCTCAAGGAACCCGAAACACAGATACGCAGTATTTT. Residues: CASSVAQGTRNTDTQYF.

This chain uses TRBV5-1 with TRBJ2-7; 12 bases agree with TRBD2. Losses at the gene ends were 0 bases for V and 7 bases for J; bases not matched to a gene: 11. The CDR3 has 17 residues. The germline gives CDR1 SGHRS, CDR2 YFSETQ. CDR3 coding DNA: TGCGCCAGCAGCTTGGGACTAGCGGGGGCCCCTACCAGGGAGCAGTACTTC. Its protein is CASSLGLAGAPTREQYF.

The chain combines TRBV5-4 with TRBJ1-1; tentative D call: TRBD1 (5 bases). The germline V gene encodes CDR1 SGHNT and CDR2 YYREEE (reference sequence). Trimming removed 4 bases from V and 3 bases from J, with 13 bases in between. This CDR3 spans 14 amino acids. Written as DNA, the CDR3 is TGTGCCAGCAGCGTACGGGGGGTGGACACTGAAGCTTTCTTT. It encodes CASSVRGVDTEAFF.

V gene TRBV4-1 combines with J gene TRBJ2-3, with D unresolved. V dropped 3 bases and J dropped 5 bases, with 9 bases sitting between them. The CDR3 runs to 13 residues. The V gene's germline CDR1 is MGHRA and CDR2 YSYEKL. The CDR3 bases are TGCGCCAGCAGCCAGCCACTGGTAGATACGCAGTATTTT. Protein sequence: CASSQPLVDTQYF.

The gene calls are TRBV29-1 and TRBJ2-2, with D possibly called TRBD1 or TRBD2 (5 bases each). The CDR3 contains 16 residues. V was cut by 0 bases and J by 3 bases, with 14 bases left in between. Germline V gives CDR1 SQVTM, CDR2 ANQGSEA. CDR3 region: CSVEDPAQGHTGELFF. Written as DNA, the CDR3 is TGCAGCGTTGAAGATCCCGCGCAGGGACACACCGGGGAGCTGTTTTTT.

The rearrangement uses TRBV7-3 and TRBJ2-7; 10 bases line up with TRBD1. CDR1 SGHTA and CDR2 FQGTGA come from the germline V gene. The ends lost 3 bases at V and 10 bases at J; junction bases unmatched: 15. CDR3 length: 16 residues. The CDR3 region is CASSFKTGQGPYNQYF. DNA for the CDR3: TGTGCCAGCAGCTTCAAAACGGGACAGGGGCCCTATAACCAGTACTTC.

The V gene is TRBV21-1, the J gene TRBJ1-5. TRBV21-1 is termed a pseudogene. The CDR3 covers 16 residues. CDR3 bases: TGTGCCAGCAGCAAGGCGGGACACTATAGCAATCAGCCCCAGCATTTT. This encodes CASSKAGHYSNQPQHF.

This chain connects TRBV5-1 to TRBJ2-5; D assignment may be TRBD1 or TRBD2 (5 bases each). Germline lookup yields CDR1 SGHRS and CDR2 YFSETQ. This CDR3 spans 14 amino acids. The V and J ends lost 4 bases and 2 bases respectively, with 12 bases between them. CDR3 loop: CASSPGPLQETQYF. As DNA, the CDR3 is TGCGCCAGCAGCCCGGGACCACTACAAGAGACCCAGTACTTC.

The chain has TRBV18 and TRBJ1-4; 8 nucleotides match TRBD1. V trimming: 6 bases; J trimming: 8 bases; junction bases outside the gene matches: 8. CDR3 length: 14 residues. In germline, CDR1 is KGHSH, CDR2 LQKENI. CDR3 region: CASSPTGASEKLFF. The CDR3 DNA is TGTGCCAGCTCGCCGACAGGGGCGAGCGAAAAACTGTTTTTT.

The rearrangement joins TRBV30 to TRBJ2-1; TRBD2 agrees at 7 bases. V lost 2 bases to trimming and J lost 8 bases; unmatched junction nucleotides: 18. CDR1 is GTSNPN, CDR2 SVGIG, per germline (reference sequence). The CDR3 has 17 residues. The CDR3 nucleotides are TGTGCCTGGAGTCGTTTTACGGGCCGGACTAGTCTCTATGAGCAGTTCTTC. The encoded protein is CAWSRFTGRTSLYEQFF.

The V call is TRBV29-1, the J call TRBJ2-7, with 7 bases identical to TRBD1. Germline V gene lookup returns CDR1 SQVTM and CDR2 ANQGSEA. The length of the CDR3 is 15 residues. Losses at the gene ends were 5 bases for V and 6 bases for J; bases not matched to a gene: 16. This CDR3 reads CSVLGMTGYSAEQYF. The DNA of the CDR3 is TGCAGCGTTTTGGGGATGACAGGGTATAGTGCCGAGCAGTACTTC.

CDR3 nucleotides: TGTGCCAGCAGACACGGGGCCTCTGGAAACACCATATATTTT. Translated, it gives CASRHGASGNTIYF. This chain uses TRBV5-4 with TRBJ1-3; TRBD1 is a possible D gene (5 bases). The CDR3 has 14 amino acids. Germline values: CDR1 SGHNT, CDR2 YYREEE (reference sequence). V was clipped by 5 bases and J by 0 bases, with 9 bases between them. Combining the CDR3 with reference TRBV5-4 and TRBJ1-3 gives the whole variable domain ETGVTQSPTHLIKTRGQQVTLRCSSQSGHNTVSWYQQALGQGPQFIFQYYREEENGRGNFPPRFSGLQFPNYSSELNVNALELDDSALYLCASRHGASGNTIYFGEGSWLTVV.

The count of this clone is one. The same CDR3 can be traced to other DNA sequences in this sample. The chain joins TRBV6-5 to TRBJ2-1; D is ambiguous. CDR1 MNHEY and CDR2 SVGAGI come from the germline V gene. V lost 2 bases and J lost 0, with 8 bases in between. The CDR3 has 15 residues. The CDR3 sequence is CASSYAGSSYNEQFF. In nucleotides, the CDR3 is TGTGCCAGCAGTTACGCCGGTAGCTCCTACAATGAGCAGTTCTTC.

The chain joins TRBV5-6 to TRBJ1-2, with D possibly TRBD1 on 5 matching bases. From germline, CDR1 is SGHDT and CDR2 YYEEEE. The CDR3 runs 14 residues. Trimming stripped 0 bases from V and 8 bases from J, with 14 bases between. Here the CDR3 DNA reads TGTGCCAGCAGCTTGGGACCCGGGACCTACGGCTACACCTTC. This translates into CASSLGPGTYGYTF.

The chain couples TRBV29-1 to TRBJ1-3, with D unresolved. V gave up 4 bases and J gave up 0 bases, with 10 bases separating them. The CDR3 totals 14 residues. Germline CDR1 reads SQVTM; CDR2 reads ANQGSEA. Here the CDR3 DNA reads TGCAGCGTTGGGCAGTCGGGCTCTGGAAACACCATATATTTT. This translates into CSVGQSGSGNTIYF. The full variable domain, rest sourced from reference TRBV29-1 and TRBJ1-3, is SAVISQKPSRDICQRGTSLTIQCQVDSQVTMMFWYRQQPGQSLTLIATANQGSEATYESGFVIDKFPISRPNLTFSTLTVSNMSPEDSSIYLCSVGQSGSGNTIYFGEGSWLTVV.

The count of this clone is one. The V call is TRBV4-1, the J call TRBJ1-2, with D uncertain. There are 13 residues in the CDR3. The germline CDR1 and CDR2 sequences are MGHRA and YSYEKL. Between the trimmed V and J ends, which lost 4 bases and 5 bases, there was a span of 11 bases. CDR3 region: CASSPLFNYGYTF. As DNA, the CDR3 is TGCGCCAGCAGCCCTTTATTCAATTATGGCTACACCTTC.

The chain couples TRBV27 to TRBJ1-2, with 7 bases lining up with TRBD1. The CDR3 is 14 residues long. Germline CDR1 reads MNHEY; CDR2 reads SMNVEV (reference sequence). Trimming cost V 5 bases and J 5 bases; bases outside gene matches: 8. CDR3 protein: CASSRKTGWYGYTF. In nucleotides, the CDR3 is TGTGCCAGCAGTCGGAAGACAGGGTGGTATGGCTACACCTTC.